This entry features one TCR beta chain sequence. This sample is drawn from a study of blood T cells in healthy people across ages. Germline assignment: CDR1 SGHTA and CDR2 FQGNSA. V lost 2 bases to trimming and J lost 7 bases; unmatched junction nucleotides: 13. The CDR3 runs to 18 residues. Primed by a sample-barcoded 5' primer and a J-beta primer mix, a second PCR proceeded for about 7 to 12 cycles. Template switching added a 12-random-nucleotide identifier to every cDNA molecule. TCRdb redid the calling of the 5' RACE reads with MiXCR, one entry per CDR3 protein. The sample records hundreds of thousands of distinct CDR3 sequences, over 40% being singletons.

Sample: blood. The gene calls are TRBV7-2 and TRBJ2-2; 10 positions match TRBD1. This TCR was recovered from a man at least 80 years old in good health. CDR3: CASSLPGPGQGSSGELFF. The DNA for the CDR3 is TGTGCCAGCAGCTTACCGGGCCCGGGACAGGGGTCGAGCGGGGAGCTGTTTTTT.